One T cell receptor beta chain is described in this entry. No antigen is known for it. No quality values exist for individual bases; no much larger clone is one base distant. The record originates from a study of blood T cell repertoires in COVID-19 (dated by TCRdb to 2018 to 2020). Context from the whole study: Samples covering the acute and convalescent phases of COVID-19 were provided by collaborators in the United States, Italy and Spain. Samples came from the ongoing ImmuneRACE study (first 160 participants) plus 1,254 subjects from 6 global collaborators. The prospective study material was composed of cDNA or gDNA derived from T cells, B-cell-depleted T cells, or PBMCs. The repertoires were released in a freely available public database intended as a resource for research on the immune response to SARS-CoV-2. HLA class I and class II types, where available, came from metadata supplied by the sample provider rather than from assay-based typing. Deeply sampled blood TCRbeta repertoires from subjects exposed to, actively infected with, or recovered from COVID-19 were included in the dataset. The sample metadata nearly always contained a de-identified subject ID, COVID-19 status, age in years and sex. General conclusions and limits of the study: The amount of clinical and demographic metadata varied by source and participant and was provided uncurated.

TCRbeta CDR3 regions were amplified from genomic DNA using the immunoSEQ Assay, a bias-controlled multiplex PCR. The authors' analysis ran thus. The number of nucleated cells in each sample was estimated from the amplification of reference gene primers within the assay. Sequence reads were collapsed and filtered to measure the absolute abundance of every unique TCRbeta CDR3 rearrangement. For each sample, productive Simpson clonality was calculated by taking the square root of Simpson's diversity index across productive rearrangements. TCRdb stores this immuneACCESS table with in-frame sequences only. Part of the clones is absent; in the studies checked, under half of the shortfall reflects unresolved V genes, and no reason is known for the rest. V, J and clone size were drawn from that table, and D and trimming were deduced from the DNA. The sample table shows roughly 190,000 clones, and 70% to 80% are seen once. Together, the top ten hold around 12% of the sample.

The germline V gene encodes CDR1 LNHNV and CDR2 YYDKDF (reference sequence). V loses 0 bases of germline sequence and J loses 0 bases, and the interval between the two ends is 12 bases. There are 17 amino acids in the CDR3, from cysteine to phenylalanine inclusive. Left in the record is the CDR3 DNA by itself, 51 bases read in frame from the first base. Whole blood was collected in K2EDTA tubes by collaborating institutions according to the institutions' own protocols. For TCRbeta analysis, collaborator samples were shipped as frozen whole blood, as isolated PBMCs, or as DNA extracted from either sample type.

The chain uses TRBV15 and TRBJ2-1, with no D gene named confidently. The sequencing sample was made of peripheral blood. This receptor was identified in a woman aged 45-65 years with acute or convalescent COVID-19. The CDR3 sequence is CATSREAALSSYNEQFF. The bases read TGTGCCACCAGCAGAGAGGCGGCGCTTAGCTCCTACAATGAGCAGTTCTTC.